This T cell receptor (beta chain) was sequenced for a study of blood T cell repertoires in COVID-19. Study-wide background: COVID-19 samples collected from the United States, Italy and Spain covered acute and convalescent phases.

The CDR3 consists of 15 residues. J gave up 4 bases and V 6 bases, and 7 bases lay outside the gene matches. Germline values: CDR1 MDHEN, CDR2 SYDVKM. In the study's own analysis: Nucleated cell counts were estimated from reference gene primer amplification. Profiled with immunoSEQ multiplex PCR; TCRdb holds only in-frame clones, not every one. V, J and clone size are taken as reported in that table, and D and trimming were inferred from the DNA itself. The sample has 75,000 to 85,000 clones, approximately 86% seen once; the top ten hold 15% to 20%. The clonotype originates from a human donor in a cohort sampled during active COVID-19. Sequencing used peripheral blood. The chain combines TRBV28 with TRBJ2-2; 8 bases match TRBD1. For the CDR3, the DNA is TGTGCCAGCAGCTTGGGACAGGTCCGCACCGGGGAGCTGTTTTTT. Its translation: CASSLGQVRTGELFF.